What follows are 20 T cell receptor beta chains derived from one specimen sequenced in a study of identical twins. TCRdb recomputed calls from the 5' RACE reads with MiXCR, one row per CDR3 protein. This table holds 140,000 to 150,000 distinct CDR3 sequences, roughly 3.2% found once. The source material was memory T cells sorted from blood. All receptors come from a man younger than 35 in good health.

This clonotype showed up just a few times. This chain links TRBV27 with TRBJ2-1; 7 nucleotides match TRBD2. The ends lost 7 bases at V and 4 bases at J; junction bases unmatched: 7. The CDR3 is 14 amino acids. CDR1 is MNHEY and CDR2 is SMNVEV in the germline V gene (reference sequence). The CDR3 region has the DNA TGTGCCAGCAAACGAGAACTAGCGTACAATGAGCAGTTCTTC. It encodes CASKRELAYNEQFF.

With regard to this clonotype: This may be a read error, as it is one base from a much larger clone. This CDR3 is CASSGGTSGTVRYNEQFF. The CDR3 region has the DNA TGTGCCAGCAGTGGAGGGACTAGCGGGACAGTGAGGTACAATGAGCAGTTCTTC. J is TRBJ2-1 and V is TRBV25-1; 13 bases map to TRBD2. CDR3 size: 18 residues. The junction had 10 bases not matched to a gene; V was cut back by 4 bases and J by 4 bases. Germline CDR1 and CDR2: MGHDK and SYGVNS.

This clonotype was picked up many times. This chain uses TRBV28 with TRBJ1-4, with D tentatively TRBD1 (6 bases). Trimming left V 5 bases short and J 5 bases short, with 18 bases between. CDR1 is MDHEN and CDR2 is SYDVKM in the germline V gene. This CDR3 spans 16 amino acids. The CDR3 loop reads CASSLIDRRGNEKLFF. The CDR3 bases are TGTGCCAGCAGTCTGATCGACAGGAGGGGAAATGAAAAACTGTTTTTT. The full variable domain, with the rest looked up from reference TRBV28 and TRBJ1-4, is DVKVTQSSRYLVKRTGEKVFLECVQDMDHENMFWYRQDPGLGLRLIYFSYDVKMKEKGDIPEGYSVSREKKERFSLILESASTNQTSMYLCASSLIDRRGNEKLFFGSGTQLSVL.

The sample holds many counts of this clonotype. J is TRBJ2-3 and V is TRBV4-1; tentatively, D is TRBD2 (5 bases). Germline CDR1 reads MGHRA; CDR2 reads YSYEKL. This CDR3 is 15 amino acids long. Trimming pared 1 base from V and 4 bases from J, leaving 12 bases between. The CDR3 DNA reads as TGCGCCAGCAGCCAAGTTGGTGAGAGGGCAGATACGCAGTATTTT. Protein: CASSQVGERADTQYF.

Ten or more counts support this clonotype. The CDR3 region is CASHPLAGVDTQYF. The CDR3 bases are TGTGCCAGCCACCCTTTAGCGGGCGTAGATACGCAGTATTTT. The rearrangement joins TRBV12-3 or TRBV12-4 to TRBJ2-3, with 7 bases that match TRBD2. The CDR3 is 14 amino acids. Unmatched junction bases numbered 10, after V lost 8 bases and J lost 5 bases.

This clonotype was observed at least ten times. V is TRBV28 and J is TRBJ1-5; D is undetermined. CDR1 MDHEN and CDR2 SYDVKM come from the germline V gene. The V end lost 7 bases, the J end lost 6 bases, and 13 bases lay between the germline ends. The CDR3 loop spans 13 amino acids. CDR3 loop: CASNTRPRQPQHF. CDR3 nucleotides: TGTGCCAGCAACACCAGACCCCGTCAGCCCCAGCATTTT.

Ten or more counts support this clonotype. The chain links TRBV7-9 to TRBJ2-2; D ambiguous. Trimming took 1 base from V and 6 from J, leaving 9 bases between them. The CDR3 runs to 14 residues. Germline lookup yields CDR1 SEHNR and CDR2 FQNEAQ (reference sequence). CDR3 in amino acids: CASSLVTDSGELFF. The CDR3 DNA reads TGTGCCAGCAGCTTAGTAACCGACTCCGGGGAGCTGTTTTTT.

This clonotype was recorded a few times. The chain has TRBV19 and TRBJ2-3; 8 positions agree with TRBD2. CDR3 length: 16 amino acids. The V and J ends lost 5 bases and 3 bases, in that order; junction bases with no gene match: 10. The germline CDR1 and CDR2 sequences are LNHDA and SQIVND (reference sequence). The CDR3 region is CASSPREGDWTDTQYF. CDR3 nucleotides: TGTGCCAGTAGTCCCCGGGAGGGTGATTGGACAGATACGCAGTATTTT.

This clonotype was detected many times. The rearrangement uses TRBV7-9 and TRBJ2-1; possibly TRBD2 for D (5 bases). The CDR3 covers 16 residues. Germline loops: CDR1 SEHNR, CDR2 FQNEAQ (reference sequence). Trimming cost V 4 bases and J 0 bases, with 13 bases left between them. The chain's CDR3 is CASSSIAKSSYNEQFF. CDR3 nucleotides: TGTGCCAGCAGCTCCATAGCGAAGAGCTCCTACAATGAGCAGTTCTTC.

This clonotype was seen repeatedly, ten times or more. V usage is TRBV7-9 and J usage is TRBJ2-1; possible D gene TRBD2, 6 bases. The CDR3 has 11 amino acids. Germline V gene data show CDR1 as SEHNR and CDR2 as FQNEAQ (reference sequence). V was pared by 5 bases and J by 10 bases, with 9 bases between. The CDR3 sequence: CASSRDSEQFF. DNA for the CDR3: TGTGCCAGCAGCCGGGACTCCGAGCAGTTCTTC. Full variable domain (rest looked up from reference TRBV7-9 and TRBJ2-1): DTGVSQNPRHKITKRGQNVTFRCDPISEHNRLYWYRQTLGQGPEFLTYFQNEAQLEKSRLLSDRFSAERPKGSFSTLEIQRTEQGDSAMYLCASSRDSEQFFGPGTRLTVL.

This clonotype was detected ten times or more. The rearrangement links TRBV28 to TRBJ1-1; D may be TRBD1 (6 bases). From germline, CDR1 is MDHEN and CDR2 SYDVKM. This CDR3 region has 13 residues. Trimming removed 7 bases from V and 4 bases from J, with 13 bases in between. The CDR3 DNA is TGTGCCAGCACGGGGGCCCGAGTCACTGAAGCTTTCTTT. Its translation is CASTGARVTEAFF.

This clonotype was recorded at least ten times. The chain couples TRBV7-6 to TRBJ1-4; D is undetermined. Germline values: CDR1 SGHVS, CDR2 FNYEAQ. Trimming stripped 5 bases from V and 8 bases from J, with 15 bases between. The CDR3 extends over 14 amino acids. The DNA for the CDR3 is TGTGCCAGCAGCATCATGGGAAGTCGGGAAAAACTGTTTTTT. It specifies CASSIMGSREKLFF.

Ten or more counts support this clonotype. CDR3 coding DNA: TGTGCCAGCACTCGGGACAGGGATCGGGACAATGAGCAGTTCTTC. This translates into CASTRDRDRDNEQFF. J is TRBJ2-1 and V is TRBV2, with 9 bases lining up with TRBD1. Germline V gene lookup returns CDR1 SNHLY and CDR2 FYNNEI. CDR3 size: 15 residues. Trimming took 7 bases from V and 5 from J; bases not matched to a gene: 9.

This clonotype was recorded many times. The chain carries TRBV12-3 or TRBV12-4 and TRBJ1-2, with no clear D. This CDR3 is 15 amino acids long. Trimming cost V 5 bases and J 0 bases, with 13 bases left between them. The CDR3 reads CASSAAGLANYGYTF. The CDR3 nucleotides are TGTGCCAGCAGTGCAGCGGGATTAGCTAACTATGGCTACACCTTC.

This clonotype was counted many times. The chain links TRBV2 to TRBJ1-6; the D gene is possibly TRBD1 (6 bases). The V end lost 6 bases, the J end lost 6 bases, and 12 bases lay between the germline ends. CDR1 SNHLY and CDR2 FYNNEI come from the germline V gene. The CDR3 has 14 amino acids. The CDR3 loop is CASSPDRVNSPLHF. The CDR3 DNA sequence: TGTGCCAGCAGCCCGGACAGAGTTAATTCACCCCTCCACTTT.

This clonotype was counted at least ten times. The chain combines TRBV5-1 with TRBJ1-2; D gene unclear. CDR1 is SGHRS, CDR2 YFSETQ, per germline. The V end lost 3 bases, the J end lost 7 bases, and 10 bases lay between the germline ends. This CDR3 comprises 12 residues. The CDR3 loop reads CASSSGLSGYTF. The DNA of the CDR3 is TGCGCCAGCAGCTCTGGCCTGTCTGGCTACACCTTC.

As for this clonotype: The conserved phenylalanine or tryptophan is not found at the CDR3 terminus, so this likely reflects a read error. The CDR3 loop is CASSGGLNTEAFC. CDR3 nucleotides: TGCGCCAGCAGTGGCGGATTGAACACTGAAGCTTTCTGT. This chain connects TRBV5-1 to TRBJ1-1; the D is unclear. The V end lost 5 bases, the J end lost 0 bases, and 8 bases lay between the germline ends. CDR1 SGHRS and CDR2 YFSETQ come from the germline V gene. The CDR3 sequence is 13 residues long.

Ten or more counts support this clonotype. This rearrangement joins TRBV29-1 to TRBJ2-5; D is possibly TRBD1 or TRBD2 (5 bases each). The CDR3 consists of 16 residues. V was clipped by 6 bases and J by 5 bases, with 25 bases between them. The V gene's germline CDR1 is SQVTM and CDR2 ANQGSEA. The CDR3 is CSVHPDSSRDGETQYF. The CDR3 bases are TGCAGCGTCCATCCAGACTCCTCGAGGGACGGGGAGACCCAGTACTTC.

There are many counts of this clonotype. The chain carries TRBV29-1 and TRBJ2-1; TRBD2 matches at 9 bases. The V gene end was trimmed by 4 bases and the J gene end by 4 bases; junction bases not matched to a gene: 14. Germline CDR1 SQVTM, CDR2 ANQGSEA. This CDR3 has 17 residues. The CDR3 DNA reads TGCAGCGTTGTGGGCCTAGCGGGATCCGATACTTACAATGAGCAGTTCTTC. Its protein is CSVVGLAGSDTYNEQFF.

This clonotype was counted ten times or more. J is TRBJ2-7 and V is TRBV29-1, with 11 bases aligning to TRBD2. Germline CDR1 and CDR2: SQVTM and ANQGSEA. V gave up 8 bases and J gave up 6 bases; unmatched junction bases: 15. The CDR3 loop spans 15 amino acids. The CDR3 loop is CSTRGTSGSGVEQYF. CDR3 nucleotides: TGCAGCACCCGCGGAACTAGCGGGAGTGGGGTCGAGCAGTACTTC.